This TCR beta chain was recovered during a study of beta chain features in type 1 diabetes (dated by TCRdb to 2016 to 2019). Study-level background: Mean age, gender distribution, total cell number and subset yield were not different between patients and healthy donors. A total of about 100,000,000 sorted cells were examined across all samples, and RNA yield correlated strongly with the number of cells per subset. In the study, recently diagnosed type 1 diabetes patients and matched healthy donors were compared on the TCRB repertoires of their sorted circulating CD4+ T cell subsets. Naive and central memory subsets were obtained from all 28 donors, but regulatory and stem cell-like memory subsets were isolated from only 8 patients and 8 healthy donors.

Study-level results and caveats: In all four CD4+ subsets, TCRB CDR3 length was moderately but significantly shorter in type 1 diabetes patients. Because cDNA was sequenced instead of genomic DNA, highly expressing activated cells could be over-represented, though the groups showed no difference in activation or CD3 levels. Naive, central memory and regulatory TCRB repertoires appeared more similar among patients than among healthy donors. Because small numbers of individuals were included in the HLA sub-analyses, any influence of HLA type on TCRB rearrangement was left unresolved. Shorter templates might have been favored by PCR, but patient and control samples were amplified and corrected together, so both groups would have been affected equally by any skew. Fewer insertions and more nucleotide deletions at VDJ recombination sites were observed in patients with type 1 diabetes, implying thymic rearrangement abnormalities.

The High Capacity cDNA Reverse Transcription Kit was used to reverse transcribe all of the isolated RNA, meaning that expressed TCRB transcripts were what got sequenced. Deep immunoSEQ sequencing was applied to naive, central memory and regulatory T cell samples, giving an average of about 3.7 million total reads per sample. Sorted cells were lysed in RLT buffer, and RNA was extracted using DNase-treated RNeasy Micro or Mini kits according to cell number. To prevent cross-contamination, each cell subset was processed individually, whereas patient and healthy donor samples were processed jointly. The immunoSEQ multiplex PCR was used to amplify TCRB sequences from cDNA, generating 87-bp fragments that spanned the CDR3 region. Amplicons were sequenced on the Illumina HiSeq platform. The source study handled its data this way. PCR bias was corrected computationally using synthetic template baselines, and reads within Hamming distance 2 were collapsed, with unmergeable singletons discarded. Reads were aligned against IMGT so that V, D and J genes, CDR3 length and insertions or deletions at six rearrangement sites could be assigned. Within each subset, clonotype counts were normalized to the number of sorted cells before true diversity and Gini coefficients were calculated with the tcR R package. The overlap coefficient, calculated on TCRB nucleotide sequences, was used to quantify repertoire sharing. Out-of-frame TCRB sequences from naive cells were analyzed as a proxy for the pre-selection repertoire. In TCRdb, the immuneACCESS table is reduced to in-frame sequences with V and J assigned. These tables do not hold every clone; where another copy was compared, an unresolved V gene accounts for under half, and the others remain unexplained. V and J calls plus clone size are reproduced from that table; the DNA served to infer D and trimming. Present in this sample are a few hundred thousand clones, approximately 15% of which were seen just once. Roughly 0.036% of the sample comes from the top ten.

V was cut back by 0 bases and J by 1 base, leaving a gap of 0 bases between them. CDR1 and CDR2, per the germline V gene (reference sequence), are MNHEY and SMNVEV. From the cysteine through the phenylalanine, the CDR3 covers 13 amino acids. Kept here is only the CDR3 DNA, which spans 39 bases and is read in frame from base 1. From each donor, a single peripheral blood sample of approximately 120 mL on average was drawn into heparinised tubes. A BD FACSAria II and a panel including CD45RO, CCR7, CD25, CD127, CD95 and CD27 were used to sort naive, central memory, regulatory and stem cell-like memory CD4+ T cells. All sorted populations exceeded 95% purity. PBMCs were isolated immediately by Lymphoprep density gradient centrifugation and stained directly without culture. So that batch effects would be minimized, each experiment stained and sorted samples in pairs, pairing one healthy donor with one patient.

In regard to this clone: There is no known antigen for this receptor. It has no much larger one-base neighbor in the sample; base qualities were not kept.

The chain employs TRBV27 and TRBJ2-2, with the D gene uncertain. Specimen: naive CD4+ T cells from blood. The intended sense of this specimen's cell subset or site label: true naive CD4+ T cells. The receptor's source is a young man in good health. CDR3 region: CASSLSNTGELFF. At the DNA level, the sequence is TGTGCCAGCAGTTTATCGAACACCGGGGAGCTGTTTTTT.